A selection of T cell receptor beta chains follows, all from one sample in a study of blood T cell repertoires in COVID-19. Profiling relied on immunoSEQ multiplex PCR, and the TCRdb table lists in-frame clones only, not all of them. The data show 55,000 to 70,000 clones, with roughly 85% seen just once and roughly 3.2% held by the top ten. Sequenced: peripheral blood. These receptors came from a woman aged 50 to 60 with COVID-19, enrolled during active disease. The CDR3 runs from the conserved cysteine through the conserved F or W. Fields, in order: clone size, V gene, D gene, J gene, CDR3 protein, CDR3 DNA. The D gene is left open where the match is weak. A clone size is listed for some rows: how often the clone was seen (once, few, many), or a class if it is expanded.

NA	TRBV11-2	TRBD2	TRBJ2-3	CASSLRLAEDTDTQYF	TGTGCCAGCAGCCTCCGACTAGCGGAGGACACAGATACGCAGTATTTT
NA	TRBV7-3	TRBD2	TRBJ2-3	CASSLGTSGRAGTDTQYF	TGTGCCAGCAGCCTCGGGACTAGCGGGAGGGCTGGCACAGATACGCAGTATTTT
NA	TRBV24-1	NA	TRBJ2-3	CATSDLELHGTDTQYF	TGTGCCACCAGTGATTTGGAATTACACGGCACAGATACGCAGTATTTT
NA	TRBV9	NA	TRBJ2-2	CASNGGRTGELFF	TGTGCCAGCAACGGGGGGCGCACCGGGGAGCTGTTTTTT
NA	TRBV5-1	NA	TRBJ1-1	CASSSGTQNTEAFF	TGCGCCAGCAGCTCAGGGACTCAAAACACTGAAGCTTTCTTT
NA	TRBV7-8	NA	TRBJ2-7	CASSLNAVPYEQYF	TGTGCCAGCAGCTTAAATGCGGTCCCCTACGAGCAGTACTTC
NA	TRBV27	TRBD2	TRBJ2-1	CASTPVAGGPGAAYNEQFF	TGTGCCAGCACTCCAGTAGCGGGAGGGCCTGGCGCGGCCTACAATGAGCAGTTCTTC
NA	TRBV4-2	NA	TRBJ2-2	CASIQQYPNTGELFF	TGTGCCAGCATCCAACAGTATCCGAACACCGGGGAGCTGTTTTTT
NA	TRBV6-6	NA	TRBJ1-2	CASSYRYRDGYTF	TGTGCCAGCAGTTATCGGTACAGGGACGGCTACACCTTC
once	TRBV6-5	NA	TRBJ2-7	CASSYSRLTSYEQYF	TGTGCCAGCAGTTACTCAAGACTCACCTCCTACGAGCAGTACTTC
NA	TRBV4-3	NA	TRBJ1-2	CASSPGWRGRGYTF	TGCGCCAGCAGCCCAGGGTGGCGGGGACGTGGCTACACCTTC
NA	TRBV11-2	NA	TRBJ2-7	CASATEGRQYF	TGTGCCAGCGCAACGGAGGGGAGACAGTACTTC
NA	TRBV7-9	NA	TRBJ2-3	CASSSTGIGTDTQYF	TGTGCCAGCAGCTCCACAGGGATCGGCACAGATACGCAGTATTTT
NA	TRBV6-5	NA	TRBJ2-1	CASQREISYNEQFF	TGTGCCAGCCAACGGGAGATCTCCTACAATGAGCAGTTCTTC
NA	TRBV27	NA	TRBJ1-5	CATRLGRGNQPQHF	TGTGCCACCCGGCTAGGGAGGGGGAATCAGCCCCAGCATTTT
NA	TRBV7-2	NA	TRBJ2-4	CASGGSVNNIQYF	TGTGCCAGCGGAGGCAGCGTAAATAACATTCAGTACTTC
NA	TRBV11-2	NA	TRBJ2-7	CASSETVYEQYF	TGTGCCAGCAGTGAGACAGTTTACGAGCAGTACTTC
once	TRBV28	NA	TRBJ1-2	CASSPPRGVAGYGYTF	TGTGCCAGCAGCCCACCACGTGGAGTAGCGGGGTATGGCTACACCTTC
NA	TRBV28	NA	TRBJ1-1	CASSMTGLGTEAFF	TGTGCCAGCAGTATGACAGGCTTGGGGACTGAAGCTTTCTTT
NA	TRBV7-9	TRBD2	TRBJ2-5	CASSSRLAGGPGETQYF	TGTGCCAGCAGCTCCCGACTAGCGGGAGGGCCGGGAGAGACCCAGTACTTC
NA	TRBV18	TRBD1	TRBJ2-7	CASSPGWDSPSSYEQYF	TGTGCCAGCTCACCGGGCTGGGACAGTCCAAGCTCCTACGAGCAGTACTTC
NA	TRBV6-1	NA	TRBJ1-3	CASSEVSLSSGNTIYF	TGTGCCAGCAGTGAAGTCTCCCTAAGCTCTGGAAACACCATATATTTT
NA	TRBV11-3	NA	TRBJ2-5	CASSSRDILGTQYF	TGTGCCAGCAGCTCCCGGGACATTCTCGGGACCCAGTACTTC
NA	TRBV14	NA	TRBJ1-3	CASSQSMETIYF	TGTGCCAGCAGCCAATCCATGGAGACCATATATTTT
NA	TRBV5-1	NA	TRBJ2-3	CASSDGGVADTQYF	TGCGCCAGCAGCGACGGAGGGGTGGCAGATACGCAGTATTTT
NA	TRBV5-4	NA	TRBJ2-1	CASSSSSSYNEQFF	TGTGCCAGCAGCTCCTCCAGCTCCTACAATGAGCAGTTCTTC
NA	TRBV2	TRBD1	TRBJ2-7	CASRPGQVRYEQYF	TGTGCCAGCAGACCGGGACAGGTTCGATACGAGCAGTACTTC
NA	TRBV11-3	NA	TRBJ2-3	CASSLGAATDTQYF	TGTGCCAGCAGCTTGGGGGCAGCCACAGATACGCAGTATTTT
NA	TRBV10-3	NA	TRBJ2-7	CAIGQSYEQYF	TGTGCCATCGGACAGTCCTACGAGCAGTACTTC
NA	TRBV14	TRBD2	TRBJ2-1	CASSRAGVIDEQFF	TGTGCCAGCAGCCGAGCGGGAGTTATCGATGAGCAGTTCTTC
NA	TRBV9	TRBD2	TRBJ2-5	CASSAGAGVETQYF	TGTGCCAGCAGCGCGGGAGCGGGAGTGGAGACCCAGTACTTC
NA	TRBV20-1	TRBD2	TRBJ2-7	CSASGLAASRGEQYF	TGCAGTGCTAGTGGACTAGCGGCCTCAAGGGGCGAGCAGTACTTC
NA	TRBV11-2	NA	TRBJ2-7	CASSLGVYEQYF	TGTGCCAGCAGCTTAGGAGTCTACGAGCAGTACTTC
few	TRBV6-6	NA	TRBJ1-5	CASSYTDRSSQPQHF	TGTGCCAGCAGTTATACAGACAGATCGAGTCAGCCCCAGCATTTT
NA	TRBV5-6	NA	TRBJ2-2	CASSFFARTGELFF	TGTGCCAGCAGCTTTTTCGCGCGCACCGGGGAGCTGTTTTTT
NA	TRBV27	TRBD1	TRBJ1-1	CASTQGVGNTEAFF	TGTGCCAGCACCCAGGGGGTGGGTAACACTGAAGCTTTCTTT
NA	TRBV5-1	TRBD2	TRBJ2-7	CASSLLPLAGVGEQYF	TGCGCCAGCAGCTTGCTACCACTAGCGGGAGTCGGTGAGCAGTACTTC
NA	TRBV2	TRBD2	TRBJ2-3	CASSQIRGGTDTQYF	TGTGCCAGCAGCCAAATCCGGGGGGGCACAGATACGCAGTATTTT
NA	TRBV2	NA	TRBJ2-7	CASSVAVSSYEQYF	TGTGCCAGCAGTGTAGCGGTTAGCTCCTACGAGCAGTACTTC
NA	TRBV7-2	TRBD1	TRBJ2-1	CASSLVGGQGALNEQFF	TGTGCCAGCAGCTTAGTCGGGGGACAGGGGGCGCTGAATGAGCAGTTCTTC
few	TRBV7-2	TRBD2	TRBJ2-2	CASSLEGLAGVNTGELFF	TGTGCCAGCAGCTTAGAGGGACTAGCGGGAGTGAACACCGGGGAGCTGTTTTTT
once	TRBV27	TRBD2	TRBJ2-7	CASSLRLADVSGYEQYF	TGTGCCAGCAGTTTAAGACTAGCCGACGTGAGTGGGTACGAGCAGTACTTC
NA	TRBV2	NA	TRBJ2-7	CASGEEDFLGQYF	TGTGCCAGCGGGGAGGAAGACTTCCTAGGGCAGTACTTC
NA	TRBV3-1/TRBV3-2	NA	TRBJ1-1	CASSQNGNTEAFF	TGTGCCAGCAGCCAAAACGGGAACACTGAAGCTTTCTTT
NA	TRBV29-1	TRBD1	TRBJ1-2	CSVLGGDYGYTF	TGCAGCGTCCTAGGGGGCGACTATGGCTACACCTTC
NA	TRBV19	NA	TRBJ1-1	CASSDMNTEAFF	TGTGCCAGTTCGGACATGAACACTGAAGCTTTCTTT
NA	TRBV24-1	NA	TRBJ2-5	CATSDFVGAGETQYF	TGTGCCACCAGTGATTTTGTGGGGGCCGGGGAGACCCAGTACTTC
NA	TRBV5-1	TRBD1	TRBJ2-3	CASRKTGADTQYF	TGCGCCAGCAGAAAGACAGGGGCAGATACGCAGTATTTT
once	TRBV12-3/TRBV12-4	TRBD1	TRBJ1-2	CASGLQGARGYTF	TGTGCCAGCGGACTGCAGGGGGCGCGGGGCTACACCTTC
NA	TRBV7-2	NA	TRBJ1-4	CASSSTSTRGEKLFF	TGTGCCAGCAGCTCGACCTCCACTAGAGGGGAAAAACTGTTTTTT
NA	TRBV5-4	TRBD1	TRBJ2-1	CASNTRQGWSSYNEQFF	TGTGCCAGCAACACGCGACAGGGCTGGAGCTCCTACAATGAGCAGTTCTTC
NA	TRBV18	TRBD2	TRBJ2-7	CASSPTSGRDYEQYF	TGTGCCAGCTCCCCTACCAGCGGGAGGGATTACGAGCAGTACTTC
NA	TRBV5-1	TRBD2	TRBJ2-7	CASSLAGGAGVYEQYF	TGCGCCAGCAGCTTGGCCGGTGGAGCGGGAGTCTACGAGCAGTACTTC
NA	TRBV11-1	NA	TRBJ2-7	CASSLSSNYEQYF	TGTGCCAGCAGCTTAAGTAGCAACTACGAGCAGTACTTC
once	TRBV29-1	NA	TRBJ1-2	CSVGGANYGYTF	TGCAGCGTTGGGGGCGCTAACTATGGCTACACCTTC
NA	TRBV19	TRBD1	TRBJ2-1	CASSRDRDRVLNEQFF	TGTGCCAGTAGTAGAGACCGGGACAGGGTATTAAATGAGCAGTTCTTC
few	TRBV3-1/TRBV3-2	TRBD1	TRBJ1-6	CASSLYRGQLGNSPLHF	TGTGCCAGCAGCCTTTACAGGGGGCAGTTGGGTAATTCACCCCTCCACTTT
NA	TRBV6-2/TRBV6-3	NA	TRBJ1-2	CASSFLNGYTF	TGTGCCAGCAGTTTTCTTAATGGCTACACCTTC